The rows below give T cell receptor beta chains drawn from one sample of a study of memory CD4+ T cells and cytomegalovirus serostatus. The method was immunoSEQ multiplex PCR; TCRdb's version includes in-frame clones alone and lacks a portion of them. Here the sample spans 30,000 to 50,000 clones, 60% to 85% being singletons. The source material was memory CD4+ T cells from blood. These receptors all come from an adult in good health and CMV-seronegative. Both conserved end residues are part of each CDR3. A D gene is named only where the DNA matches it firmly. Clone size appears in some rows only: once, few, many, or a class for an expanded clone.

d_call	v_call	j_call	clone_size	cdr3_aa	cdr3_nt
.	TRBV4-2	TRBJ2-1	.	CASSQKTRQEDEQFF	TGTGCCAGCAGCCAGAAGACTAGGCAGGAGGATGAGCAGTTCTTC
.	TRBV5-6	TRBJ1-2	.	CASSLDSGAGYGYTF	TGTGCCAGCAGCTTGGATAGTGGGGCGGGCTATGGTTACACCTTC
.	TRBV7-9	TRBJ2-2	.	CASSFGQGNTGELFF	TGTGCCAGCAGCTTTGGGCAGGGGAACACCGGGGAGCTGTTTTTT
TRBD1	TRBV6-6	TRBJ1-1	.	CASRKGQGGTEAFF	TGTGCCAGCAGAAAGGGACAGGGTGGGACTGAAGCTTTCTTT
TRBD1	TRBV9	TRBJ1-3	once	CASSVGQGAGNTIYF	TGTGCCAGCAGCGTCGGACAGGGGGCTGGAAACACCATATATTTT
.	TRBV5-1	TRBJ2-5	.	CASSLGSRDGTQYF	TGCGCCAGCAGCTTAGGGAGCAGGGATGGGACCCAGTACTTC
TRBD1	TRBV6-6	TRBJ1-2	few	CASNQDRGIYGYTF	TGTGCCAGCAACCAGGACAGGGGGATTTATGGCTACACCTTC
.	TRBV5-6	TRBJ2-6	.	CASSLSLVSGANVLTF	TGTGCCAGCAGCTTATCACTGGTTTCTGGGGCCAACGTCCTGACTTTC
.	TRBV5-1	TRBJ1-5	.	CASSFSSNQPQHF	TGCGCCAGCAGCTTCAGTAGCAATCAGCCCCAGCATTTT
.	TRBV6-6	TRBJ2-7	.	CASTESGGPYEQYF	TGTGCCAGCACCGAGTCTGGGGGGCCCTACGAGCAGTACTTC